These 19 T cell receptor beta chains were all obtained from the same sample, sequenced in a study of blood T cell repertoires in COVID-19. Generated by immunoSEQ multiplex PCR, the TCRdb table keeps only in-frame clones and is missing some. The data show fewer than 250,000 clones, with around 84% seen just once and roughly a fifth held by the top ten. Sequenced input: peripheral blood. The receptors derive from a human donor in a cohort sampled during active COVID-19.

V is TRBV12-5 and J is TRBJ1-1, with TRBD1 as a possible D gene (6 bases). Deletions cut 1 base from V and 4 bases from J, with 16 bases between. CDR3 size: 16 residues. Germline lookup yields CDR1 LGHNT and CDR2 FRNRAP. CDR3 loop: CASGLDVWGRVTEAFF. The CDR3 DNA reads as TGTGCTAGTGGTTTGGACGTTTGGGGGCGGGTCACTGAAGCTTTCTTT.

This chain connects TRBV30 to TRBJ2-1, with D possibly matching TRBD2 (6 bases). Germline V gene sequence: CDR1 GTSNPN, CDR2 SVGIG (reference sequence). There are 17 residues in the CDR3. V was pared by 3 bases and J by 8 bases, with 26 bases between. In DNA, the CDR3 is TGTGCCTGGAGGCCCGAGATTCGCACTAGCATAGGCGATGAGCAGTTCTTC. It encodes CAWRPEIRTSIGDEQFF.

The chain has TRBV18 and TRBJ1-1, with D maybe TRBD1 (5 bases). V lost 3 bases, J lost 5 bases, and 13 bases lay in between. The germline gives CDR1 KGHSH, CDR2 LQKENI. This CDR3 comprises 14 residues. CDR3 coding DNA: TGTGCCAGCTCACCCAGGGCAGGAGGGACTGAAGCTTTCTTT. It translates to CASSPRAGGTEAFF.

The CDR3 DNA reads TGTGCCAGCAGTTACCCGGGACAGGAGCAGTACGTC. Amino acid sequence: CASSYPGQEQYV. V is TRBV6-6 and J is TRBJ2-7; TRBD1 aligns across 7 bases. Germline V gene sequence: CDR1 MNHNY, CDR2 SVGAGI (reference sequence). The CDR3 totals 12 residues. With V trimmed by 2 bases and J by 7 bases, 2 bases remained unmatched.

The V call is TRBV27, the J call TRBJ2-3, with TRBD2 identical over 7 bases. This CDR3 comprises 15 residues. Germline V CDR1 and CDR2: MNHEY, SMNVEV (reference sequence). J lost 0 bases, V lost 5 bases, and 5 bases had no gene match. DNA of the CDR3: TGTGCCAGCAGTAGGCAGCGGGGAAGCACAGATACGCAGTATTTT. Its translation is CASSRQRGSTDTQYF.

This chain uses TRBV29-1 with TRBJ1-2; D is possibly TRBD1 (6 bases). The CDR3 extends over 11 amino acids. Germline values: CDR1 SQVTM, CDR2 ANQGSEA. The V end was cut by 3 bases, the J end by 7 bases, with 9 bases between. The CDR3 DNA reads as TGCAGCGTTGAGGGGGGGGCTGGCTACACCTTC. This encodes CSVEGGAGYTF.

The chain recombines TRBV4-1 with TRBJ2-7; TRBD2 matches at 7 bases. The CDR3 runs 15 residues. Germline V gene sequence: CDR1 MGHRA, CDR2 YSYEKL. The V gene end was trimmed by 3 bases and the J gene end by 7 bases; junction bases not matched to a gene: 12. The CDR3 bases are TGCGCCAGCAGCCAGGCCGACCGGGGGGTGAGAGAGCAGTACTTC. This gives the protein CASSQADRGVREQYF.

The V and J genes are TRBV4-2 and TRBJ2-7, with 8 bases lining up with TRBD1. From germline, CDR1 is LGHNA and CDR2 YNFKEQ. With V trimmed by 4 bases and J by 2 bases, 4 bases remained unmatched. The length of the CDR3 is 14 residues. The CDR3 protein is CASSPRGLTYEQYF. CDR3 sequence (DNA): TGTGCCAGCAGCCCCAGGGGGCTGACCTACGAGCAGTACTTC.

This chain links TRBV29-1 with TRBJ1-2; 9 nucleotides agree with TRBD1. Germline trimming cut 6 bases from V and 6 bases from J; bases unmatched to any gene: 5. Per the germline V gene, CDR1 is SQVTM and CDR2 is ANQGSEA. The CDR3 loop spans 12 amino acids. CDR3 sequence: CSVADRGNGYTF. DNA for the CDR3: TGCAGCGTGGCAGACAGGGGGAATGGCTACACCTTC.

The chain couples TRBV6-5 to TRBJ1-2; 7 bases line up with TRBD1. V dropped 0 bases and J dropped 5; count of bases not matched to a gene: 9. This CDR3 comprises 16 residues. CDR1 and CDR2 from the germline V gene are MNHEY and SVGAGI. The CDR3 DNA is TGTGCCAGCAGTTACTCTATCACAGGGGTGGGGTATGGCTACACCTTC. Amino acids: CASSYSITGVGYGYTF.

This clone was counted ten times or more. The chain employs TRBV6-2 or TRBV6-3 and TRBJ1-5; no firm D call. The CDR3 is made up of 13 amino acids. CDR1 and CDR2 (germline): MNHEY, SVGEGT. V was cut by 2 bases and J by 4 bases, with 6 bases left in between. CDR3 coding DNA: TGTGCCAGCAGTTACAGGGAGAATCAGCCCCAGCATTTT. As protein: CASSYRENQPQHF.

This rearrangement joins TRBV13 to TRBJ2-1; D ambiguous. V was trimmed by 5 bases and J by 8 bases, leaving 10 bases between them. The CDR3 contains 12 residues. The germline CDR1 and CDR2 sequences are PRHDT and FYEKMQ (reference sequence). CDR3 sequence (DNA): TGTGCCAGCAGCGTCACGGGTGATGAGCAGTTCTTC. This translates into CASSVTGDEQFF. Full variable domain (outside the CDR3, taken from reference TRBV13 and TRBJ2-1): AAGVIQSPRHLIKEKRETATLKCYPIPRHDTVYWYQQGPGQDPQFLISFYEKMQSDKGSIPDRFSAQQFSDYHSELNMSSLELGDSALYFCASSVTGDEQFFGPGTRLTVL.

V usage is TRBV3-1 (or the pseudogene TRBV3-2) and J usage is TRBJ1-2; D remains unclear. Deletions cut 4 bases from V and 4 bases from J, with 10 bases between. The CDR3 consists of 13 residues. Per germline, CDR1 LGHDT and CDR2 YNNKEL (reference sequence). In DNA, the CDR3 is TGTGCCAGCAGCCGCAAAGGGAGCTATGGCTACACCTTC. This codes for CASSRKGSYGYTF.

The chain recombines TRBV19 with TRBJ1-1, with D perhaps matching TRBD1 (6 bases). Between the trimmed V and J ends, which lost 8 bases and 6 bases, there was a span of 19 bases. The length of the CDR3 is 14 residues. Germline V lookup: CDR1 LNHDA, CDR2 SQIVND (reference sequence). CDR3 nucleotides: TGTGCCAGTCTTCCCGACAGGAGTAGAGCTGAAGCTTTCTTT. Its translation: CASLPDRSRAEAFF.

CDR3 in amino acids: CASSSGQGASYEQYF. Written as DNA, the CDR3 is TGTGCCAGCAGTTCTGGACAGGGGGCCTCCTACGAGCAGTACTTC. V usage is TRBV5-4 and J usage is TRBJ2-7; 11 nucleotides match TRBD1. V lost 5 bases and J lost 0; bases outside the gene matches: 4. CDR1 is SGHNT, CDR2 YYREEE, per germline (reference sequence). The CDR3 covers 15 residues.

The chain carries TRBV9 and TRBJ1-1, with D unresolved. CDR3 length equals 16 residues. Germline V gene lookup returns CDR1 SGDLS and CDR2 YYNGEE. The V end lost 0 bases, the J end lost 0 bases, and 12 bases lay between the germline ends. CDR3 protein: CASSVDPQIMNTEAFF. DNA of the CDR3: TGTGCCAGCAGCGTAGACCCACAGATCATGAACACTGAAGCTTTCTTT.

This chain joins TRBV11-2 and TRBJ2-5, with 16 bases fitting TRBD2. J gave up 2 bases and V 5 bases, and 5 bases lay outside the gene matches. The CDR3 is 17 amino acids. CDR1 is SGHAT and CDR2 is FQNNGV in the germline V gene. The CDR3 coding sequence is TGTGCCAGCAGCCCCGGGACTAGCGGGAGGGGGCAAGAGACCCAGTACTTC. Its protein is CASSPGTSGRGQETQYF.

The chain joins TRBV7-2 to TRBJ2-7; TRBD2 aligns across 8 bases. Germline-derived CDR1 and CDR2 are SGHTA and FQGNSA. Trimming removed 4 bases from V and 4 bases from J; junction bases left unmatched: 9. This CDR3 spans 15 amino acids. The CDR3 is CASSSDRAGVYEQYF. The CDR3 nucleotides are TGTGCCAGCAGCTCCGACCGAGCGGGAGTTTACGAGCAGTACTTC.

The rearrangement uses TRBV7-6 and TRBJ2-1; D might be TRBD2 (7 bases). The V end lost 1 base, the J end lost 3 bases, and 19 bases lay between the germline ends. Germline CDR1 is SGHVS and CDR2 is FNYEAQ. There are 18 residues in the CDR3. CDR3 protein: CASSLVRGGRGIYNEQFF. The DNA of the CDR3 is TGTGCCAGCAGCTTAGTGAGGGGGGGCCGGGGAATCTACAATGAGCAGTTCTTC. The whole variable domain, remainder taken from reference TRBV7-6 and TRBJ2-1, is GAGVSQSPRYKVTKRGQDVALRCDPISGHVSLYWYRQALGQGPEFLTYFNYEAQQDKSGLPNDRFSAERPEGSISTLTIQRTEQRDSAMYRCASSLVRGGRGIYNEQFFGPGTRLTVL.